Below are 7 T cell receptor beta chains sequenced from a single sample in a study of shared clonotypes between healthy human individuals. Produced via immunoSEQ multiplex PCR; TCRdb's table is partial and in-frame only. The repertoire holds about 1.1 million clones, with about 80% as singletons. The sequenced sample was memory CD4+ T cells from PBMCs. Noted subset: CD45RA-negative fraction. The receptor set was obtained from a young man in good health. Some clones in this sample may be carry-over from other donors' samples.

The rearrangement joins TRBV28 to TRBJ2-5; D unclear. The CDR3 has 13 amino acids. Germline V CDR1 and CDR2: MDHEN, SYDVKM. V lost 2 bases and J 3 bases, leaving 7 bases between the germline ends. The CDR3 sequence: CASSLTLKETQYF. The CDR3, as DNA: TGTGCCAGCAGTTTAACCCTAAAAGAGACCCAGTACTTC.

The chain has TRBV29-1 and TRBJ2-7; D unclear. The germline gives CDR1 SQVTM, CDR2 ANQGSEA. V was cut by 2 bases and J by 4 bases, with 15 bases left in between. The CDR3 length is 14 residues. The CDR3 region has the DNA TGCAGCGTTGAAACCCAAGGATATGGATACGAGCAGTACTTC. Its translation: CSVETQGYGYEQYF.

The gene calls are TRBV5-4 and TRBJ2-5; D is possibly TRBD2 (5 bases). Trimming removed 3 bases from V and 3 bases from J, with 15 bases in between. This CDR3 has 15 amino acids. Germline CDR1 is SGHNT and CDR2 is YYREEE (reference sequence). The CDR3 loop reads CASSSGMTREETQYF. As DNA, the CDR3 is TGTGCCAGCAGCTCGGGGATGACTCGAGAAGAGACCCAGTACTTC.

The chain combines TRBV18 with TRBJ2-7; D gene ambiguous. The CDR3 runs 16 residues. Germline V gene sequence: CDR1 KGHSH, CDR2 LQKENI. The germline V and J ends were trimmed by 6 bases and 3 bases, with 21 bases remaining between them. The CDR3 DNA reads as TGTGCCAGCTCCCCTGAAAGTAGACACCCGTTCTACGAGCAGTACTTC. Residues: CASSPESRHPFYEQYF.

The chain uses TRBV27 and TRBJ1-5; D ambiguous. The V and J ends lost 2 bases and 7 bases respectively, with 9 bases between them. CDR1 is MNHEY and CDR2 is SMNVEV in the germline V gene (reference sequence). The CDR3 has 13 residues. Here the CDR3 DNA reads TGTGCCAGCAGTTTAGGAATCTTGCAGCCCCAGCATTTT. Amino acids: CASSLGILQPQHF.

Worth noting for this clone: This likely reflects a read error, since a far larger clone is one base away. This sample also contains other DNA sequences that code for the same CDR3. The chain has TRBV28 and TRBJ2-1; TRBD2 is a possible D gene (5 bases). The CDR3 covers 16 residues. Germline CDR1 and CDR2: MDHEN and SYDVKM. V gave up 6 bases and J gave up 1 base, with 16 bases separating them. The chain's CDR3 is CASSYPHGGSYNEQFF. The CDR3 DNA reads as TGTGCCAGCAGCTACCCTCACGGAGGTTCCTACAATGAGCAGTTCTTC. The whole variable domain, remainder taken from reference TRBV28 and TRBJ2-1, is DVKVTQSSRYLVKRTGEKVFLECVQDMDHENMFWYRQDPGLGLRLIYFSYDVKMKEKGDIPEGYSVSREKKERFSLILESASTNQTSMYLCASSYPHGGSYNEQFFGPGTRLTVL.

This clone appeared once. The chain is built from TRBV29-1 and TRBJ2-3; 11 nucleotides line up with TRBD2. Germline loops: CDR1 SQVTM, CDR2 ANQGSEA. V dropped 4 bases and J dropped 1; count of bases not matched to a gene: 4. The CDR3 has 15 amino acids. The CDR3 is CSVAPTSGGTDTQYF. The CDR3 DNA reads as TGCAGCGTTGCGCCGACTAGCGGGGGCACAGATACGCAGTATTTT.